These T cell receptor beta chains were read from a single sample in a study of T cell responses to AZD1222 COVID-19 vaccine. Profiled with immunoSEQ multiplex PCR; TCRdb holds only in-frame clones, not every one. The profile shows about 110,000 clones, about 90% of them singletons. The sample here was peripheral blood, taken on day 0 of AZD1222 vaccination. Receptors were obtained from an adult in good health. Both conserved end residues are part of each CDR3. Each record gives: J gene, clone size, D gene, V gene, CDR3 DNA, CDR3 protein. A D gene is named only where the DNA matches it firmly. Expanded clones get a size class; other rows say once, few or many, or leave the size out.

>TRBJ1-2|NA|NA|TRBV6-4
TGTGCCAGCAGTGACATCGCCAGGGGAGGGGGCTACACCTTC
CASSDIARGGGYTF
>TRBJ2-7|once|NA|TRBV7-8
TGTGCCAGCAGCTTAGTCGGGGGAGCCATCTCCTACGAGCAGTACTTC
CASSLVGGAISYEQYF
>TRBJ2-7|NA|NA|TRBV19
TGTGCCAGTAGTAGATCCTCGAGGACCTCCTACGAGCAGTACTTC
CASSRSSRTSYEQYF
>TRBJ1-5|NA|NA|TRBV19
TGTGCCAGCGAAAATAGCAATCAGCCCCAGCATTTT
CASENSNQPQHF
>TRBJ2-7|NA|NA|TRBV9
TGTGCCAGCAGCCCCCGGGGGAGCTCCTACGAGCAGTACTTC
CASSPRGSSYEQYF
>TRBJ1-5|NA|TRBD1|TRBV6-5
TGTGCCAGCAGGACGGACAGGGGTAGCAATCAGCCCCAGCATTTT
CASRTDRGSNQPQHF
>TRBJ2-3|NA|NA|TRBV29-1
TGCAGCGTTGATAGCGCTGGAACAGATACGCAGTATTTT
CSVDSAGTDTQYF
>TRBJ1-1|NA|NA|TRBV9
TGTGCCAGCAGCCCCCAGACCGGGAGAGCGAACACTGAAGCTTTCTTT
CASSPQTGRANTEAFF
>TRBJ2-7|NA|TRBD2|TRBV7-2
TGTGCCAGTTCGACTAGCTGGAGCTCCTACGAGCAGTACTTC
CASSTSWSSYEQYF
>TRBJ1-5|NA|NA|TRBV2
TGTGCCAGCAGTGAGGGCAAGGGCAATCAGCCCCAGCATTTT
CASSEGKGNQPQHF
>TRBJ2-2|once|TRBD2|TRBV5-1
TGCGCCAGCAGCTTGGCCACGGCTAGCGGGTTCACCGGGGAGCTGTTTTTT
CASSLATASGFTGELFF
>TRBJ1-2|NA|NA|TRBV2
TGTGCCAGCACCTCGGTTGGAGCTAACTATGGCTACACCTTC
CASTSVGANYGYTF
>TRBJ1-1|NA|NA|TRBV5-8
TGTGCCAGCAGCTTGGGTCTTGAAGCTTTCTTT
CASSLGLEAFF
>TRBJ2-3|NA|TRBD2|TRBV5-1
TGCGCCAGCAGCTTGGGCGGGAGGAGCACAGATACGCAGTATTTT
CASSLGGRSTDTQYF
>TRBJ1-1|NA|NA|TRBV18
TGTGCCAGCTCACCCCCAGGGGACACTGAAGCTTTCTTT
CASSPPGDTEAFF
>TRBJ2-7|NA|TRBD2|TRBV4-2
TGTGCCAGCAGCCCTTTCAGCGGGGGGAACCCCTACGAGCAGTACTTC
CASSPFSGGNPYEQYF
>TRBJ2-3|NA|NA|TRBV29-1
TGCAGCGTTGAAGTCCCCGCGGGGCCAAGCACAGATACGCAGTATTTT
CSVEVPAGPSTDTQYF
>TRBJ2-2|NA|TRBD1|TRBV7-3
TGTGCCAGCAGCATGGACAGGGGCACCGGGGAGCTGTTTTTT
CASSMDRGTGELFF
>TRBJ2-5|NA|NA|TRBV14
TGTGCCAGCAGCCCCGGTCGTTCCCAAGAGACCCAGTACTTC
CASSPGRSQETQYF
>TRBJ2-2|NA|NA|TRBV7-6
TGTGCCAGCGGGAGGGGGCGCGAGAACGGGGAGCTGTTTTTT
CASGRGRENGELFF
>TRBJ1-2|NA|NA|TRBV4-3
TGCGCCAGCAGCCAAAGTCAGGGTGTGGGCTATGGCTACACCTTC
CASSQSQGVGYGYTF
>TRBJ1-1|NA|TRBD1|TRBV27
TGTGCCAGCAGTTCAACCTCTCGACAGGGGCGGAGAGCTTTCTTT
CASSSTSRQGRRAFF
>TRBJ1-1|NA|NA|TRBV25-1
TGTGCCAGCAGGTCGAACACTGAAGCTTTCTTT
CASRSNTEAFF
>TRBJ2-7|once|NA|TRBV7-9
TGTGCCAGCAGCCAAGGGGGAGGAAGGGCGGCCTACGAGCAGTACTTC
CASSQGGGRAAYEQYF
>TRBJ2-1|NA|NA|TRBV4-3
TGCGCCAGCAGCCAAGAACCTAGCCGGGTCGATGAGCAGTTCTTC
CASSQEPSRVDEQFF
>TRBJ2-1|NA|TRBD1|TRBV19
TGTGCCAGCGGTGGACAGGGGTCCTACAATGAGCAGTTCTTC
CASGGQGSYNEQFF
>TRBJ2-7|NA|NA|TRBV27
TGTGCCAGCACCCGGGCATCATACGAGCAGTACTTC
CASTRASYEQYF
>TRBJ2-7|few|TRBD1|TRBV2
TGTGCCAGCAGGGTGGGACAGGACCCAACCTACGAGCAGTACTTC
CASRVGQDPTYEQYF
>TRBJ2-2|NA|TRBD2|TRBV18
TGTGCCAGCTCCTTAGCGGGAGCGACCGGGGAGCTGTTTTTT
CASSLAGATGELFF
>TRBJ1-3|once|NA|TRBV5-6
TGTGCCAGCTCCCCTGGGGGGCTTAGCTCTGGAAACACCATATATTTT
CASSPGGLSSGNTIYF
>TRBJ2-1|NA|TRBD2|TRBV6-6
TGTGCCAGCAGTTCACTAGCGGGGCGTTACAATGAGCAGTTCTTC
CASSSLAGRYNEQFF
>TRBJ2-7|NA|NA|TRBV28
TGTGCCAGCAGCCTTGCGGGGAAAGGGGAGCAGTACTTC
CASSLAGKGEQYF
>TRBJ2-7|NA|TRBD2|TRBV6-8
TGTGCCAGCAGTGGGGCCCTGACTAGCGGTTCCTACGAGCAGTACTTC
CASSGALTSGSYEQYF
>TRBJ2-7|once|TRBD1|TRBV4-1
TGCGCCAGCAGCCAAGGACCGGGACAGGGGACATACGAGCAGTACTTC
CASSQGPGQGTYEQYF
>TRBJ2-7|NA|NA|TRBV6-6
TGTGCCAGCAGTTACCGGGACGCCGCCTCCTACGAGCAGTACTTC
CASSYRDAASYEQYF
>TRBJ2-3|NA|NA|TRBV4-1
TGCGCCAGCAGGGATCCGGAGGGTCTCGATACGCAGTATTTT
CASRDPEGLDTQYF
>TRBJ1-2|NA|NA|TRBV5-5
TGTGCCAGCAGCCCCGGGACGGATTACTATGGCTACACCTTC
CASSPGTDYYGYTF
>TRBJ1-6|NA|NA|TRBV28
TGTGCCAGCAGTTTACAGGTTGGATCACCCCTCCACTTT
CASSLQVGSPLHF
>TRBJ1-5|NA|NA|TRBV6-5
TGTGCCAGCAGCCCCGGGGACACCAATCAGCCCCAGCATTTT
CASSPGDTNQPQHF
>TRBJ2-7|NA|TRBD1|TRBV19
TGTGCCAGTAGTATTGGGACAGGGGACCTCTACGAGCAGTACTTC
CASSIGTGDLYEQYF
>TRBJ2-7|NA|NA|TRBV20-1
TGCAGTGCTAGATTTTTGGACGAGCAGTACTTC
CSARFLDEQYF
>TRBJ1-1|NA|NA|TRBV7-9
TGTGCCACTTATCTGGGCAGGGCGAACACTGAAGCTTTCTTT
CATYLGRANTEAFF
>TRBJ2-7|NA|TRBD1|TRBV5-6
TGTGCCAGCAGGCTGACAGGGGGATACGAGCAGTACTTC
CASRLTGGYEQYF
>TRBJ2-7|NA|TRBD2|TRBV19
TGTGCCAGTAGTATAGATTCGAGACTAGCGGGCGCCCAGTACTTC
CASSIDSRLAGAQYF
>TRBJ1-1|NA|NA|TRBV10-3
TGTGCCATCAGTGAGTCGGGGGGACTAAACACTGAAGCTTTCTTT
CAISESGGLNTEAFF
>TRBJ2-7|NA|NA|TRBV11-2
TGTGCCAGCAGCTTATCTCCGGACTACTCGAAAGCCTACGAGCAGTACTTC
CASSLSPDYSKAYEQYF
>TRBJ2-7|NA|NA|TRBV10-1
TGCGCCAGCAGTTATGGGCAGAGTCCGACCGAGCAGTACTTC
CASSYGQSPTEQYF
>TRBJ2-7|NA|NA|TRBV10-1
TGCGCCAGCAGTGGACTTCGTACGGACAAGGGCCCCTACGAGCAGTACTTC
CASSGLRTDKGPYEQYF
>TRBJ2-7|NA|NA|TRBV27
TGTGCCAGCAGTTTACGTGGTAGGGACCGGCGCGAGCAGTACTTC
CASSLRGRDRREQYF
>TRBJ1-5|NA|NA|TRBV27
TGTGCCAGCAGTTTGGGGGGGAGCAATCAGCCCCAGCATTTT
CASSLGGSNQPQHF
>TRBJ2-7|few|NA|TRBV28
TGTGCCAGCATCCACCCAAACTCCAACGAGCAGTACTTC
CASIHPNSNEQYF
>TRBJ2-3|NA|NA|TRBV24-1
TGTGCCACCAGTGATCTGAGGGGAGATACGCAGTATTTT
CATSDLRGDTQYF
>TRBJ2-7|NA|NA|TRBV5-1
TGCGCCAGCAGCCCGCGAGGGGAAGGGTACGAGCAGTACTTC
CASSPRGEGYEQYF
>TRBJ1-3|NA|NA|TRBV16
TGTGCCAGCAGCCCACACAGGGTTTCCGGAAACACCATATATTTT
CASSPHRVSGNTIYF